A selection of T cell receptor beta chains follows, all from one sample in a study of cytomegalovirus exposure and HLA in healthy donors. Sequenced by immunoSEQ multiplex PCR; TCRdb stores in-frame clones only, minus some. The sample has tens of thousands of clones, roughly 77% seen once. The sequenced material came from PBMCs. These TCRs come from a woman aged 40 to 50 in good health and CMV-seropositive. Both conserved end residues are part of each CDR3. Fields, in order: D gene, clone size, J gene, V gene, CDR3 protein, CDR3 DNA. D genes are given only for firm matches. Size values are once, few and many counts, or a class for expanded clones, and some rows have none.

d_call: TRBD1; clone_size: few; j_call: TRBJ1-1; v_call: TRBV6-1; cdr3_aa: CASSERAGTGPFF; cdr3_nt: TGTGCCAGCAGTGAACGGGCGGGGACAGGGCCTTTCTTT
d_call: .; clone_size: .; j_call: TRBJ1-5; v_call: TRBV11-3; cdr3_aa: CASSLGGPRAGNQPQHF; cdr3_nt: TGTGCCAGCAGCTTAGGAGGCCCCAGGGCTGGCAATCAGCCCCAGCATTTT
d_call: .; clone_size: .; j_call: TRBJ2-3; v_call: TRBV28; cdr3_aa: CASSLQGFADTQYF; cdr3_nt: TGTGCCAGCAGTTTACAGGGTTTTGCAGATACGCAGTATTTT
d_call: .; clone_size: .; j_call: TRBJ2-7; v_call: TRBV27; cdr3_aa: CASSLFGDTSYKQYF; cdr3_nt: TGTGCCAGCAGTTTATTCGGGGACACCTCCTACAAGCAGTACTTC
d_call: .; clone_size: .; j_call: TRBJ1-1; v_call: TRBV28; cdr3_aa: CASSLGGKADTEAFF; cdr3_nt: TGTGCCAGCAGTTTAGGAGGGAAGGCGGACACTGAAGCTTTCTTT
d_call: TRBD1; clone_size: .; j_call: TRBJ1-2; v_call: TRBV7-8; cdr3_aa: CASSFGTANYGYTF; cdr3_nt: TGTGCCAGCAGCTTCGGGACAGCTAACTATGGCTACACCTTC
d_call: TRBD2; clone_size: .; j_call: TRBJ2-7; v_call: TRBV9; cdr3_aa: CASSPYGSGINYEQYF; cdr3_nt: TGTGCCAGCAGCCCATACGGTAGCGGGATAAACTACGAGCAGTACTTC
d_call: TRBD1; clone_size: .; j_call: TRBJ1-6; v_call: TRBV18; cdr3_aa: CASSPIGQGGYNSPLHF; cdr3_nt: TGTGCCAGCTCACCCATCGGACAGGGAGGCTATAATTCACCCCTCCACTTT
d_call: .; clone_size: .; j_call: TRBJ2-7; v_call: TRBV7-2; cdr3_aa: CASSLDPLYEQYF; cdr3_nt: TGTGCCAGCAGCTTAGACCCCCTATACGAGCAGTACTTC
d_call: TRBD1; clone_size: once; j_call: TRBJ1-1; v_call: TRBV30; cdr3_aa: CAWSHRDSPSPTEAFF; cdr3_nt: TGTGCCTGGAGCCATAGGGACAGTCCTAGCCCCACTGAAGCTTTCTTT
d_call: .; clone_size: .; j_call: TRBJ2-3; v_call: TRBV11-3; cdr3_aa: CASSPRASAEDTDTQYF; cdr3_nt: TGTGCCAGCAGCCCGCGGGCCTCGGCGGAAGACACAGATACGCAGTATTTT
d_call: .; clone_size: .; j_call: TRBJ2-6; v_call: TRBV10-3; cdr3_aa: CAISRDSAGANVLTF; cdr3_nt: TGTGCCATCAGTCGGGACTCGGCTGGGGCCAACGTCCTGACTTTC
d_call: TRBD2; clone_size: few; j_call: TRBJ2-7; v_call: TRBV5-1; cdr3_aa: CASRRGAEAGGFGEQYF; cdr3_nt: TGCGCCAGCAGGCGGGGAGCCGAAGCGGGGGGGTTCGGCGAGCAGTACTTC
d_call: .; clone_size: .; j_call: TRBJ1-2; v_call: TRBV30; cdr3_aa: CAWSVGGGYTF; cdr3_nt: TGTGCCTGGAGTGTGGGGGGTGGCTACACCTTC
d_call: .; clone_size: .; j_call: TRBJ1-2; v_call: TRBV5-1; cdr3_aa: CASNMGQVFQGYTF; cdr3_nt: TGCGCCAGCAACATGGGACAAGTATTTCAAGGCTACACCTTC
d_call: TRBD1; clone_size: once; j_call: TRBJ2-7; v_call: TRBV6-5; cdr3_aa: CASRRQGSDEQYF; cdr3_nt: TGTGCCAGCAGACGACAGGGTTCGGACGAGCAGTACTTC
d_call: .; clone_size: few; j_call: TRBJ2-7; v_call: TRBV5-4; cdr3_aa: CASSSSRDTATHEQYF; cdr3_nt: TGTGCCAGCAGCTCCAGCCGGGACACAGCCACCCACGAGCAGTACTTC
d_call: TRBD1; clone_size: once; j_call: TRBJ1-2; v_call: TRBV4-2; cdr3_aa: CASSRDRGKEGYTF; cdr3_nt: TGTGCCAGCAGCAGGGACAGGGGGAAGGAGGGCTACACCTTC
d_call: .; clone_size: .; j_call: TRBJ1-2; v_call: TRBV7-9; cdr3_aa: CASSLLTGYGYTF; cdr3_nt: TGTGCCAGCAGCTTACTAACCGGCTATGGCTACACCTTC
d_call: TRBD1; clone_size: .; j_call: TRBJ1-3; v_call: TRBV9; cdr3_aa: CASSVEDRPGNTIYF; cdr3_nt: TGTGCCAGCAGCGTAGAGGACAGGCCTGGAAACACCATATATTTT